This T cell receptor beta chain was captured by sequencing in a study of radiation and T cells in renal cell carcinoma. Using immunoSEQ multiplex PCR, the repertoire was profiled, and TCRdb retains in-frame clones only, with some absent. The table has 75,000 to 90,000 clones, about 88% seen once. Per germline, CDR1 LNHDA and CDR2 SQIVND (reference sequence). V lost 3 bases, J lost 0 bases, and 13 bases lay in between. The CDR3 runs 16 residues. The sample's time point: blood 4 weeks post-SBRT, at nephrectomy. Treatment here: 15 Gy SBRT to primary tumor, nephrectomy 4 weeks later. Nephrectomy followed 15 Gy stereotactic body radiation by 4 weeks.

The source is a woman between 70 and 85 years old with renal cell carcinoma. The sequences come from blood, collected from a patient whose treatment included radiotherapy and nephrectomy. V and J are TRBV19 and TRBJ2-3, with D possibly matching TRBD2 (6 bases). The CDR3 loop is CASSIPLGTSTDTQYF. For the CDR3, the DNA is TGTGCCAGTAGTATTCCCCTTGGGACTAGCACAGATACGCAGTATTTT.